The 26 T cell receptor beta chains presented below share a single source sample, sequenced in a study of T cell responses to AZD1222 COVID-19 vaccine. Assay used: immunoSEQ multiplex PCR; TCRdb lists only in-frame clones, some missing. The data show 150,000 to 200,000 clones, 85% to 90% seen once. Sequences were derived from peripheral blood, sampled 28 days after the second AZD1222 dose. These receptors all come from an adult who received the AZD1222 COVID-19 vaccine.

The V and J genes are TRBV6-5 and TRBJ1-1; the D is unclear. Germline V lookup: CDR1 MNHEY, CDR2 SVGAGI. The CDR3 covers 11 residues. The germline V and J ends were trimmed by 3 bases and 7 bases, with 6 bases remaining between them. CDR3 sequence (DNA): TGTGCCAGCAGTTATAAAGATGAAGCTTTCTTT. It translates to CASSYKDEAFF.

In nucleotides, the CDR3 is TGTGCCAGCAGCCAAGATCGGACAGGGGTGTATTCACCCCTCCACTTT. As protein: CASSQDRTGVYSPLHF. The chain links TRBV3-1 (or the pseudogene TRBV3-2) to TRBJ1-6; 9 positions match TRBD1. Trimming at V came to 0 bases and at J to 8 bases, leaving 5 bases not matched to a gene. The CDR3 is 16 amino acids. The germline gives CDR1 LGHDT, CDR2 YNNKEL (reference sequence).

The rearrangement links TRBV6-5 to TRBJ1-4; 7 bases are shared with TRBD1. Germline CDR1 reads MNHEY; CDR2 reads SVGAGI. This CDR3 comprises 15 residues. Trimming at V came to 5 bases and at J to 4 bases, leaving 7 bases not matched to a gene. The CDR3 loop reads CASSPGRGDNEKLFF. CDR3 nucleotides: TGTGCCAGCAGTCCGGGCAGGGGGGATAATGAAAAACTGTTTTTT.

V is TRBV5-6 and J is TRBJ2-1; 12 nucleotides line up with TRBD2. The germline gives CDR1 SGHDT, CDR2 YYEEEE. The CDR3 is 15 amino acids. The ends lost 7 bases at V and 4 bases at J; junction bases unmatched: 6. The CDR3 protein is CASSTSGGFYNEQFF. CDR3 sequence (DNA): TGTGCCAGCTCGACTAGCGGGGGATTTTACAATGAGCAGTTCTTC.

Points on this clone: The junction shows a germline mismatch at one end, possibly a read error. This chain links TRBV6-5 with TRBJ1-1; D unresolved. This CDR3 has 13 residues. Germline CDR1 MNHEY, CDR2 SVGAGI. The DNA of the CDR3 is TGTGCCAGCCGTTACATGGTCAACACTGAAGCTTTCTTT. Translated: CASRYMVNTEAFF.

This rearrangement joins TRBV5-4 to TRBJ1-6, with D uncertain. Germline V gene data show CDR1 as SGHNT and CDR2 as YYREEE (reference sequence). The CDR3 has 16 residues. Between the trimmed V and J ends, which lost 0 bases and 8 bases, there was a span of 15 bases. The CDR3 nucleotides read TGTGCCAGCAGCTTGGCCGGTGTCAGGTCAGATTCACCCCTCCACTTT. Its protein product is CASSLAGVRSDSPLHF.

This chain joins TRBV7-3 and TRBJ2-3; 14 nucleotides agree with TRBD2. This CDR3 has 19 amino acids. CDR1 is SGHTA, CDR2 FQGTGA, per germline. V shed 5 bases, J shed 1 base, and the junction held 11 bases outside the gene matches. The CDR3 nucleotides read TGTGCCAGCAGCCGACTAGCGGGGGGGATGAGAGGACGCACAGATACGCAGTATTTT. This translates into CASSRLAGGMRGRTDTQYF.

The chain is built from TRBV5-1 and TRBJ2-4, with 11 bases matching TRBD1. Per germline, CDR1 SGHRS and CDR2 YFSETQ. The CDR3 consists of 18 residues. J lost 2 bases, V lost 3 bases, and 10 bases had no gene match. The CDR3, as DNA: TGCGCCAGCAGCTCCGGACAGGGGGCGACCCTAACCAAAAACATTCAGTACTTC. It codes for CASSSGQGATLTKNIQYF.

CDR3 sequence reads: CATSRTPGREEKLFF. The DNA for the CDR3 is TGTGCCACCAGCAGAACACCGGGTCGTGAGGAAAAACTGTTTTTT. The chain has TRBV15 and TRBJ1-4; no reliable D call. V lost 2 bases to trimming and J lost 8 bases, with 15 bases between them. Germline assignment: CDR1 LNHNV and CDR2 YYDKDF (reference sequence). This CDR3 contains 15 residues.

V usage is TRBV6-2 or TRBV6-3 and J usage is TRBJ2-5; 12 nucleotides agree with TRBD1. The CDR3 runs 14 residues. CDR1 MNHEY and CDR2 SVGEGT come from the germline V gene. V was clipped by 4 bases and J by 9 bases; unmatched bases: 6. The CDR3 DNA reads as TGTGCCAGCAGTTCCGGGGACAGGGGGCCGGCCCAGTACTTC. It translates to CASSSGDRGPAQYF.

The chain combines TRBV6-5 with TRBJ1-1; D is uncertain. Germline lookup yields CDR1 MNHEY and CDR2 SVGAGI. This CDR3 spans 13 amino acids. V was clipped by 7 bases and J by 0 bases, with 9 bases between them. The chain's CDR3 is CASNRFLNTEAFF. In nucleotides, the CDR3 is TGTGCCAGCAATCGGTTCCTGAACACTGAAGCTTTCTTT.

The chain combines TRBV11-3 with TRBJ2-3; 15 bases are shared with TRBD2. Germline values: CDR1 SGHNT, CDR2 YENEEA. J lost 4 bases, V lost 3 bases, and 5 bases had no gene match. The CDR3 length is 17 residues. CDR3 residues: CASSFGLAGGLADTQYF. CDR3 in DNA: TGTGCCAGCAGCTTTGGACTAGCGGGGGGGCTGGCAGATACGCAGTATTTT.

The chain employs TRBV28 and TRBJ1-2, with TRBD1 as a possible D gene (5 bases). Trimming took off 2 bases at V and 5 bases at J, with 12 bases between the two ends. Germline CDR1 MDHEN, CDR2 SYDVKM. The CDR3 contains 14 residues. The CDR3 DNA follows: TGTGCCAGCAGTTTAGGAAACAGGAGGTATGGCTACACCTTC. Residues: CASSLGNRRYGYTF.

This clone was counted a few times. The V and J genes are TRBV7-3 and TRBJ1-1; TRBD1 might be the D (5 bases). This CDR3 has 14 amino acids. In germline, CDR1 is SGHTA, CDR2 FQGTGA. The V end lost 0 bases, the J end lost 3 bases, and 8 bases lay between the germline ends. The CDR3 sequence: CASSLTGGDTEAFF. The DNA of the CDR3 is TGTGCCAGCAGCTTAACGGGAGGGGACACTGAAGCTTTCTTT. The variable domain in full, with the rest retrieved from reference TRBV7-3 and TRBJ1-1, is GAGVSQTPSNKVTEKGKYVELRCDPISGHTALYWYRQSLGQGPEFLIYFQGTGAADDSGLPNDRFFAVRPEGSVSTLKIQRTERGDSAVYLCASSLTGGDTEAFFGQGTRLTVV.

The chain combines TRBV5-6 with TRBJ2-7, with 7 bases that match TRBD1. The V gene's germline CDR1 is SGHDT and CDR2 YYEEEE. After removal of 3 bases from V and 5 bases from J, the junction contained 11 bases not matched to a gene. This CDR3 spans 15 amino acids. The CDR3 DNA follows: TGTGCCAGCAGCTCTACGGGACAGACCCTTGACGAGCAGTACTTC. Translated, it gives CASSSTGQTLDEQYF.

V and J are TRBV5-1 and TRBJ1-1; D is perhaps TRBD1 (5 bases). Trimming took 7 bases from V and 9 from J, leaving 22 bases between them. Per the germline V gene, CDR1 is SGHRS and CDR2 is YFSETQ. CDR3 length equals 14 residues. The CDR3 DNA reads as TGCGCCAGCTCGACGACCGAGACAGAGAAAAAAGCTTTCTTT. This translates into CASSTTETEKKAFF.

The DNA of the CDR3 is TGTGCCAGCAGCTTTACTAGCGGGGGGTTTCCCGGGGAGCTGTTTTTT. Its protein is CASSFTSGGFPGELFF. This chain joins TRBV7-9 and TRBJ2-2, with 12 positions matching TRBD2. In germline, CDR1 is SEHNR, CDR2 FQNEAQ (reference sequence). The V and J ends lost 3 bases and 6 bases, in that order; junction bases with no gene match: 5. This CDR3 spans 16 amino acids.

The genes are TRBV18 and TRBJ1-1; 10 nucleotides match TRBD1. Germline CDR1 is KGHSH and CDR2 is LQKENI. J lost 1 base, V lost 7 bases, and 3 bases had no gene match. This CDR3 has 14 residues. The CDR3 region is CASYRTGGNTEAFF. CDR3 DNA sequence: TGTGCCAGCTACCGGACAGGGGGGAACACTGAAGCTTTCTTT. Looking up the rest from reference TRBV18 and TRBJ1-1 gives the full variable domain: NAGVMQNPRHLVRRRGQEARLRCSPMKGHSHVYWYRQLPEEGLKFMVYLQKENIIDESGMPKERFSAEFPKEGPSILRIQQVVRGDSAAYFCASYRTGGNTEAFFGQGTRLTVV.

The V call is TRBV7-3, the J call TRBJ2-6, with D hard to call. V lost 8 bases, J lost 0 bases, and 17 bases lay in between. This CDR3 has 17 residues. The germline V gene encodes CDR1 SGHTA and CDR2 FQGTGA. CDR3 DNA sequence: TGTGCCAGCTCTTCAGGCGGTCATGTCTCTGGGGCCAACGTCCTGACTTTC. Its protein is CASSSGGHVSGANVLTF.

The rearrangement joins TRBV30 to TRBJ2-3; TRBD2 agrees at 10 bases. Germline V CDR1 and CDR2: GTSNPN, SVGIG (reference sequence). The ends lost 0 bases at V and 7 bases at J; junction bases unmatched: 7. The CDR3 has 15 amino acids. CDR3 sequence reads: CAWSVPAGGPNTQYF. Here the CDR3 DNA reads TGTGCCTGGAGTGTCCCAGCGGGGGGGCCGAATACGCAGTATTTT.

The chain recombines TRBV4-1 with TRBJ1-6; TRBD1 matches at 12 bases. V dropped 0 bases and J dropped 4; count of bases not matched to a gene: 4. The CDR3 runs to 18 residues. Germline CDR1 MGHRA, CDR2 YSYEKL. Here the CDR3 reads CASSQEGQGALYNSPLHF. CDR3 sequence (DNA): TGCGCCAGCAGCCAAGAGGGACAGGGGGCTCTATATAATTCACCCCTCCACTTT.

The genes are TRBV27 and TRBJ1-3, with TRBD1 matching 8 bases. From germline, CDR1 is MNHEY and CDR2 SMNVEV (reference sequence). V was clipped by 5 bases and J by 4 bases; unmatched bases: 10. The CDR3 length is 16 residues. CDR3 DNA: TGTGCCAGCAGTGCAACGGGACAGGAGATCGGAAACACCATATATTTT. It encodes CASSATGQEIGNTIYF.

Notes on this clone: This sample also contains other DNA sequences that code for the same CDR3. The genes are TRBV30 and TRBJ1-1, with D maybe TRBD1 (6 bases). The CDR3 extends over 13 amino acids. CDR1 and CDR2 from the germline V gene are GTSNPN and SVGIG (reference sequence). V lost 3 bases and J 1 base, leaving 9 bases between the germline ends. The CDR3 here is CAWRRGGNTEAFF. Written as DNA, the CDR3 is TGTGCCTGGAGGCGAGGGGGGAACACTGAAGCTTTCTTT.

The V gene is TRBV7-2, the J gene TRBJ1-5, with TRBD1 matching over 8 bases. Trimming at V came to 1 base and at J to 6 bases, leaving 5 bases not matched to a gene. The germline CDR1 and CDR2 sequences are SGHTA and FQGNSA. This CDR3 is built from 15 residues. The DNA of the CDR3 is TGTGCCAGCAGCTTAGGGACAGGGTTACGTCAGCCCCAGCATTTT. Protein sequence: CASSLGTGLRQPQHF.

This clone was recorded only once. At one end the junction does not follow the germline gene, possibly because of a read error. This chain connects TRBV5-8 to TRBJ1-3, with D perhaps TRBD1 (5 bases). Germline values: CDR1 SGHTS, CDR2 YDEGEE. CDR3 length: 16 amino acids. CDR3 DNA sequence: TGTGCCAGCACCTTGAGGAGGGGAACTTCTGGAAACACCATATATTTT. Protein: CASTLRRGTSGNTIYF.

The rearrangement joins TRBV6-2 or TRBV6-3 to TRBJ1-1; D might be TRBD1 (6 bases). Germline loops: CDR1 MNHEY, CDR2 SVGEGT. There are 15 residues in the CDR3. V lost 0 bases to trimming and J lost 8 bases, with 16 bases between them. The CDR3 DNA reads as TGTGCCAGCAGTTACTCGGGGGCAGGGCTTGAGGAAGCTTTCTTT. It codes for CASSYSGAGLEEAFF.